Shown below are 15 T cell receptor beta chains from a single sample sequenced in a study of cytomegalovirus exposure and HLA in healthy donors. It was with 60 Vbeta and 13 Jbeta primers that the PCR ran. The repertoire was sequenced with immunoSEQ multiplex PCR; TCRdb's copy has only in-frame clones and lacks some. The data hold around 150,000 clones, with around 80% observed a single time. The sample comprised PBMCs. The receptors originated from a man under 40 in good health.

For this clone: Other DNA sequences in this sample translate to the same CDR3. This rearrangement joins TRBV7-9 to TRBJ2-3, with TRBD2 as a possible D gene (5 bases). V was cut by 2 bases and J by 0 bases, with 6 bases left in between. CDR3 length equals 14 residues. CDR1 is SEHNR, CDR2 FQNEAQ, per germline (reference sequence). The CDR3 is CASSLSGSTDTQYF. The CDR3 nucleotides are TGTGCCAGCAGCTTATCGGGAAGCACAGATACGCAGTATTTT.

J is TRBJ2-1 and V is TRBV5-1, with D tentatively TRBD2 (7 bases). There are 14 residues in the CDR3. With 7 bases removed from V and 9 bases from J, the gap between germline ends came to 20 bases. Germline-derived CDR1 and CDR2 are SGHRS and YFSETQ. The CDR3 bases are TGCGCCAGCCGCGCCCCGGAGGGAGGGGGTGAGCAGTTCTTC. It translates to CASRAPEGGGEQFF.

V usage is TRBV28 and J usage is TRBJ1-2; D is unresolved. The CDR3 is 13 amino acids. V shed 6 bases and J shed 3 bases, with 11 bases lying between them. Germline CDR1 and CDR2: MDHEN and SYDVKM. The CDR3 nucleotides are TGTGCCAGCAGCCCGACACGACACTATGGCTACACCTTC. It encodes CASSPTRHYGYTF.

The gene calls are TRBV18 and TRBJ2-2; 7 positions agree with TRBD2. The CDR3 has 15 amino acids. CDR1 and CDR2 (germline): KGHSH, LQKENI. V lost 4 bases, J lost 4 bases, and 6 bases stayed unmatched. CDR3 loop: CASSLGLESTGELFF. The CDR3 DNA sequence: TGTGCCAGCTCACTTGGACTAGAGAGCACCGGGGAGCTGTTTTTT.

The chain employs TRBV7-2 and TRBJ2-7, with TRBD2 as a possible D gene (7 bases). Deletions cut 1 base from V and 9 bases from J, with 16 bases between. The CDR3 runs 14 residues. In germline, CDR1 is SGHTA, CDR2 FQGNSA. The CDR3 region has the DNA TGTGCCAGCAGCTTAGATCAGCGGGAAGGGGGGCAGTACTTC. Translation gives CASSLDQREGGQYF.

The chain uses TRBV6-5 and TRBJ1-2; unclear D gene. V lost 5 bases to trimming and J lost 7 bases, with 14 bases between them. This CDR3 region has 13 residues. Germline CDR1 reads MNHEY; CDR2 reads SVGAGI. For the CDR3, the DNA is TGTGCCAGCAGTGAAGACACGCGCTTTGGCTACACCTTC. This sequence encodes CASSEDTRFGYTF.

The J gene is TRBJ2-3, the V gene TRBV4-3, with 11 bases fitting TRBD1. This CDR3 spans 16 amino acids. The germline CDR1 and CDR2 sequences are LGHNA and YSLEER. Trimming took 5 bases from V and 5 from J; bases not matched to a gene: 9. In DNA, the CDR3 is TGCGCCAGCAGCAACGCCGGGACAGGGGGAAGAGATACGCAGTATTTT. This codes for CASSNAGTGGRDTQYF.

The chain links TRBV12-5 to TRBJ2-2, with 16 nucleotides matching TRBD2. The germline V gene encodes CDR1 LGHNT and CDR2 FRNRAP. With V trimmed by 5 bases and J by 1 base, 7 bases remained unmatched. The CDR3 consists of 19 residues. CDR3 nucleotides: TGTGCTAGTGGTCAACCGGGACTAGCGGGAGGGATGAACACCGGGGAGCTGTTTTTT. Translating gives CASGQPGLAGGMNTGELFF.

As concerns this clone: Relative to the germline gene, one junction end is altered; a read error may explain this. The rearrangement joins TRBV7-9 to TRBJ1-4, with D uncertain. This CDR3 spans 16 amino acids. Germline-derived CDR1 and CDR2 are SEHNR and FQNEAQ (reference sequence). CDR3: CSSSLRSISTNEKLFF. As DNA, the CDR3 is TGTTCCAGCAGCTTACGGTCAATTTCCACTAATGAAAAACTGTTTTTT.

This clone has a single count. The chain joins TRBV15 to TRBJ2-1; possibly TRBD2 for D (5 bases). The CDR3 is 15 residues long. Per the germline V gene, CDR1 is LNHNV and CDR2 is YYDKDF (reference sequence). V shed 4 bases and J shed 0 bases, with 10 bases lying between them. The CDR3 DNA reads TGTGCCACCAGCAAGCGGAGGAGCTCCTACAATGAGCAGTTCTTC. Translation gives CATSKRRSSYNEQFF.

About this clone itself: At one of its ends the junction is not consistent with the germline gene, which may arise from a read error. The chain employs TRBV5-4 and TRBJ2-2; possibly TRBD2 for D (6 bases). CDR1 is SGHNT, CDR2 YYREEE, per germline (reference sequence). The CDR3 loop spans 15 amino acids. CDR3 in amino acids: CASSARRGNIGELFF. The CDR3 DNA follows: TGTGCCAGCAGCGCCCGACGGGGGAACATCGGGGAGCTGTTTTTT.

This chain uses TRBV4-1 with TRBJ1-1; D might be TRBD1 (5 bases). The V end was cut by 3 bases, the J end by 10 bases, with 15 bases between. CDR3 size: 13 residues. The germline CDR1 and CDR2 sequences are MGHRA and YSYEKL. The CDR3 nucleotides read TGCGCCAGCAGCCACGTCAGGGTTGACGGAGCTTTCTTT. It codes for CASSHVRVDGAFF.

This rearrangement joins TRBV7-6 to TRBJ2-2, with D tentatively TRBD1 (5 bases). The germline V and J ends were trimmed by 4 bases and 0 bases, with 15 bases remaining between them. CDR1 is SGHVS, CDR2 FNYEAQ, per germline. There are 17 residues in the CDR3. The CDR3 sequence: CASSSEADNSNTGELFF. The CDR3 DNA follows: TGTGCCAGCAGCTCAGAGGCGGACAACTCGAACACCGGGGAGCTGTTTTTT. The full variable domain, its missing parts supplied by reference TRBV7-6 and TRBJ2-2, is GAGVSQSPRYKVTKRGQDVALRCDPISGHVSLYWYRQALGQGPEFLTYFNYEAQQDKSGLPNDRFSAERPEGSISTLTIQRTEQRDSAMYRCASSSEADNSNTGELFFGEGSRLTVL.

The chain uses TRBV30 and TRBJ1-5; TRBD1 might be the D (5 bases). V shed 3 bases and J shed 9 bases, with 9 bases lying between them. The CDR3 is made up of 11 amino acids. Germline CDR1 and CDR2: GTSNPN and SVGIG (reference sequence). The CDR3 DNA reads TGTGCCTGGAGCGCGGGGGGGCCCCAGCATTTT. Amino acid sequence: CAWSAGGPQHF.

This chain joins TRBV15 and TRBJ2-3; no definite D call. CDR1 is LNHNV and CDR2 is YYDKDF in the germline V gene (reference sequence). The CDR3 extends over 12 amino acids. The V and J ends lost 2 bases and 2 bases respectively, with 2 bases between them. CDR3 in amino acids: CATSRYTDTQYF. The CDR3 DNA reads TGTGCCACCAGCAGATACACAGATACGCAGTATTTT. Full variable domain (missing parts from reference TRBV15 and TRBJ2-3): DAMVIQNPRYQVTQFGKPVTLSCSQTLNHNVMYWYQQKSSQAPKLLFHYYDKDFNNEADTPDNFQSRRPNTSFCFLDIRSPGLGDTAMYLCATSRYTDTQYFGPGTRLTVL.